Listed here is a single T cell receptor beta chain. The table came from immunoSEQ multiplex PCR; TCRdb's copy has only in-frame clones and leaves some out. The table shows around 120,000 clones, with approximately 83% occurring only once. The CDR3 totals 14 residues. Germline assignment: CDR1 MDHEN and CDR2 SYDVKM. V shed 4 bases and J 4 bases; nucleotides not matched to a gene: 3. The record originates from a study of blood T cell repertoires in COVID-19. This receptor was identified in a man aged 40-50 years with active or convalescent COVID-19. Sequenced sample: peripheral blood. The V gene is TRBV28, the J gene TRBJ2-3; 9 nucleotides line up with TRBD2. The CDR3 reads CASSSRGGADTQYF. The CDR3 DNA reads as TGTGCCAGCAGTTCGCGCGGGGGGGCAGATACGCAGTATTTT.